This T cell receptor (beta chain) was recovered during a study of beta chain features in type 1 diabetes. Points from the study as a whole: A moderate, significant TCRB CDR3 shortening appeared in type 1 diabetes across four CD4+ subsets.

The germline V gene encodes CDR1 SQVTM and CDR2 ANQGSEA. J gave up 1 base and V 8 bases, and 11 bases lay outside the gene matches. The CDR3 has 16 residues. About this clone: What it binds is unknown.

Each of the CD4+ naive, central memory, regulatory and stem cell-like memory populations was sorted via CD45RO/CCR7/CD25/CD127/CD95/CD27. Expressed TCRB transcripts were sequenced after all isolated RNA was converted to cDNA. The data were produced by immunoSEQ multiplex PCR, yet TCRdb's version contains in-frame clones alone and is incomplete. The repertoire includes a few hundred thousand clones, around 24% of them detected once, and about 0.011% sits in the top ten. The chain has TRBV29-1 and TRBJ2-1; 10 bases line up with TRBD1. The receptor's source is a woman in her twenties or thirties with type 1 diabetes. The material sequenced was naive CD4+ T cells from blood. CDR3 sequence: CSLTGTGDRSYNEQFF. The CDR3 DNA sequence: TGCAGCCTCACCGGGACAGGGGACCGATCCTACAATGAGCAGTTCTTC.